The next 29 T cell receptor beta chains were all read from a single sample in a study of cytomegalovirus exposure and HLA in healthy donors. PCR primers comprised 60 Vbeta and 13 Jbeta primers. The repertoire was sequenced with immunoSEQ multiplex PCR; TCRdb's copy has only in-frame clones and lacks some. Here the sample spans fewer than 250,000 clones, around 80% being singletons. The specimen was PBMCs. All receptors derive from a boy between 2 and 10 years old in good health and CMV-seronegative.

This rearrangement joins TRBV5-1 to TRBJ2-3; 16 bases fit TRBD2. Looked up from germline, CDR1 is SGHRS and CDR2 is YFSETQ. V lost 4 bases, J lost 3 bases, and 8 bases stayed unmatched. The CDR3 is 18 amino acids. This CDR3 reads CASSQGLAGGPRTDTQYF. For the CDR3, the DNA is TGCGCCAGCAGCCAGGGACTAGCGGGAGGGCCAAGAACAGATACGCAGTATTTT.

The DNA for the CDR3 is TGTGCCAGCAGCTCCCGGACAGCGATGGAGACCCAGTACTTC. The encoded protein is CASSSRTAMETQYF. The chain has TRBV9 and TRBJ2-5, with TRBD1 as a possible D gene (6 bases). There are 14 residues in the CDR3. The germline V gene has CDR1 SGDLS and CDR2 YYNGEE. Trimming removed 4 bases at V and 5 bases at J, with 15 bases between.

The chain recombines TRBV19 with TRBJ2-2; 7 bases match TRBD2. The CDR3 is made up of 17 amino acids. Unmatched junction bases numbered 10, after V lost 1 base and J lost 5 bases. The germline V gene encodes CDR1 LNHDA and CDR2 SQIVND (reference sequence). The CDR3 here is CASSIVGGGPGTGELFF. CDR3 DNA: TGTGCCAGTAGTATAGTGGGGGGAGGGCCAGGAACCGGGGAGCTGTTTTTT.

This clone came up a few times. The chain couples TRBV6-5 to TRBJ1-5; no reliable D call. Germline CDR1 MNHEY, CDR2 SVGAGI. Trimming stripped 8 bases from V and 6 bases from J, with 11 bases between. The CDR3 has 12 amino acids. The CDR3 nucleotides read TGTGCCAGCTCAGCGGTCGGTCAGCCCCAGCATTTT. Amino acid sequence: CASSAVGQPQHF.

This rearrangement joins TRBV19 to TRBJ2-2, with D perhaps TRBD1 (5 bases). Per the germline V gene, CDR1 is LNHDA and CDR2 is SQIVND (reference sequence). Trimming removed 3 bases at V and 6 bases at J, with 14 bases between. The CDR3 loop spans 15 amino acids. For the CDR3, the DNA is TGTGCCAGTAGTATGTCGCAGGGCGCCGCCGGGGAGCTGTTTTTT. Its protein product is CASSMSQGAAGELFF.

This chain uses TRBV2 with TRBJ2-5, with a weak D call TRBD1 (6 bases). Looked up from germline, CDR1 is SNHLY and CDR2 is FYNNEI. The CDR3 has 14 residues. V lost 6 bases and J lost 2, with 13 bases in between. The CDR3 region is CASSPGHRQETQYF. CDR3 DNA: TGTGCCAGCAGCCCGGGACACAGACAAGAGACCCAGTACTTC.

The chain has TRBV2 and TRBJ2-1, with 12 nucleotides matching TRBD2. Unmatched junction bases numbered 3, after V lost 4 bases and J lost 8 bases. Per the germline V gene, CDR1 is SNHLY and CDR2 is FYNNEI. The CDR3 spans 14 residues. CDR3 in amino acids: CASSASGGAHEQFF. CDR3 DNA: TGTGCCAGCAGTGCTAGCGGGGGGGCGCATGAGCAGTTCTTC.

In DNA, the CDR3 is TGTGCCAGCAGTTCTAGGTACTTCAGCACAGATACGCAGTATTTT. Translation: CASSSRYFSTDTQYF. The V call is TRBV27, the J call TRBJ2-3; D not resolved. CDR3 length equals 15 residues. Germline V gives CDR1 MNHEY, CDR2 SMNVEV (reference sequence). V shed 4 bases and J shed 0 bases, with 11 bases lying between them.

This clone was observed a handful of times. The CDR3 DNA is TGTGCCAGCAGTGAACTAGTGGGGGGAAGTGGCTACACCTTC. As protein: CASSELVGGSGYTF. The genes are TRBV6-5 and TRBJ1-2; maybe TRBD1 (5 bases). Germline loops: CDR1 MNHEY, CDR2 SVGAGI. V lost 5 bases to trimming and J lost 7 bases, with 17 bases between them. This CDR3 is 14 amino acids long.

The rearrangement links TRBV18 to TRBJ1-1, with TRBD1 matching 7 bases. CDR1 and CDR2 (germline): KGHSH, LQKENI. V gave up 2 bases and J gave up 6 bases; unmatched junction bases: 6. The CDR3 consists of 14 residues. Here the CDR3 DNA reads TGTGCCAGCTCACCAGACAGGGCTCGGGCTGAAGCTTTCTTT. It codes for CASSPDRARAEAFF.

V and J are TRBV11-2 and TRBJ2-3; maybe TRBD2 (7 bases). V dropped 7 bases and J dropped 6 bases, with 17 bases sitting between them. This CDR3 comprises 14 residues. In germline, CDR1 is SGHAT, CDR2 FQNNGV. The chain's CDR3 is CASNEGGLGDTQYF. The CDR3, as DNA: TGTGCCAGCAACGAGGGGGGGCTTGGGGATACGCAGTATTTT.

The chain links TRBV10-1 to TRBJ2-1; D is unresolved. This CDR3 contains 16 residues. Between the trimmed V and J ends, which lost 2 bases and 2 bases, there was a span of 13 bases. Looked up from germline, CDR1 is WNHNN and CDR2 is SYGVQD (reference sequence). The CDR3 DNA sequence: TGCGCCAGCAGTGAGCGCAGACTCGCTACCTACAATGAGCAGTTCTTC. This translates into CASSERRLATYNEQFF.

The J gene is TRBJ2-7, the V gene TRBV29-1; 9 nucleotides align to TRBD2. The CDR3 covers 13 residues. Looked up from germline, CDR1 is SQVTM and CDR2 is ANQGSEA. V lost 7 bases to trimming and J lost 5 bases; unmatched junction nucleotides: 9. The CDR3 region has the DNA TGCAGCGCCCTCGGACTAGCGTACGACGAGCAGTACTTC. Protein sequence: CSALGLAYDEQYF.

This chain uses TRBV6-5 with TRBJ2-1; possible D gene TRBD2, 5 bases. V was trimmed by 4 bases and J by 5 bases, leaving 15 bases between them. CDR3 size: 15 residues. Germline V gene data show CDR1 as MNHEY and CDR2 as SVGAGI. The CDR3 region is CASSLEVGFDNEQFF. The CDR3, as DNA: TGTGCCAGCAGTTTGGAGGTCGGCTTCGACAATGAGCAGTTCTTC.

This chain connects TRBV6-1 to TRBJ1-5; 9 nucleotides line up with TRBD1. The CDR3 totals 14 residues. V lost 6 bases to trimming and J lost 7 bases; unmatched junction nucleotides: 7. CDR1 and CDR2 from the germline V gene are MNHNS and SASEGT. The CDR3 DNA reads as TGTGCCAGCAGCCTACAGGGGGCACACCAGCCCCAGCATTTT. Translated, it gives CASSLQGAHQPQHF.

The V call is TRBV13, the J call TRBJ2-3, with a weak D call TRBD2 (6 bases). The CDR3 extends over 15 amino acids. The ends were cut back, 4 bases at V and 0 bases at J, with 11 bases in the middle. Germline values: CDR1 PRHDT, CDR2 FYEKMQ (reference sequence). The DNA of the CDR3 is TGTGCCAGCAGCTCATGGGGGACTAGCACAGATACGCAGTATTTT. The encoded protein is CASSSWGTSTDTQYF. Together with reference TRBV13 and TRBJ2-3, the CDR3 gives the full variable domain: AAGVIQSPRHLIKEKRETATLKCYPIPRHDTVYWYQQGPGQDPQFLISFYEKMQSDKGSIPDRFSAQQFSDYHSELNMSSLELGDSALYFCASSSWGTSTDTQYFGPGTRLTVL.

The chain is built from TRBV19 and TRBJ2-3; 10 nucleotides match TRBD2. CDR3 length: 16 residues. Germline CDR1 LNHDA, CDR2 SQIVND (reference sequence). Germline trimming cut 1 base from V and 4 bases from J; bases unmatched to any gene: 5. The CDR3 protein is CASSIGTSGESDTQYF. In DNA, the CDR3 is TGTGCCAGTAGTATAGGAACTAGCGGGGAGTCAGATACGCAGTATTTT.

The CDR3 spells CASSHGFRAGGGKETQYF. CDR3 in DNA: TGCGCCAGCAGCCACGGATTCCGAGCGGGGGGGGGAAAAGAGACCCAGTACTTC. This sequence joins TRBV5-1 and TRBJ2-5; 10 nucleotides agree with TRBD2. Germline CDR1 SGHRS, CDR2 YFSETQ. The junction had 15 bases not matched to a gene; V was cut back by 4 bases and J by 3 bases. This CDR3 comprises 18 residues.

About this clone itself: One end of the junction is discordant with germline, which a read error may explain. The V gene is TRBV7-9, the J gene TRBJ1-2, with a tentative D call TRBD1 (6 bases). CDR3 size: 17 residues. Per germline, CDR1 SEHNR and CDR2 FQNEAQ (reference sequence). Written as DNA, the CDR3 is TGTTCCAGCAGCTTAGCGGGGGCAGGAAGTGGGGGCTATGGCTACACCTTC. Residues: CSSSLAGAGSGGYGYTF.

In the case of this clone: The sample has other DNA sequences that encode this CDR3 too. The rearrangement links TRBV27 to TRBJ1-1, with TRBD1 matching 7 bases. This CDR3 region has 14 residues. Germline CDR1 and CDR2: MNHEY and SMNVEV (reference sequence). The V segment lost 4 bases and the J segment 2 bases; nucleotides outside the gene matches: 4. The CDR3 DNA is TGTGCCAGCAGTTCCGGACAGGCTAACACTGAAGCTTTCTTT. Residues: CASSSGQANTEAFF.

The rearrangement uses TRBV6-6 and TRBJ1-1; the D is unclear. V shed 0 bases and J shed 8 bases, with 13 bases lying between them. The CDR3 consists of 14 residues. CDR1 is MNHNY and CDR2 is SVGAGI in the germline V gene (reference sequence). For the CDR3, the DNA is TGTGCCAGCAGTTACTCTCTCGGAAGTAGCGAAGCTTTCTTT. Amino acid sequence: CASSYSLGSSEAFF.

The genes are TRBV2 and TRBJ2-7; TRBD1 aligns across 7 bases. The CDR3 spans 13 residues. V gave up 4 bases and J gave up 2 bases; unmatched junction bases: 2. Germline loops: CDR1 SNHLY, CDR2 FYNNEI. CDR3 amino acids: CASSVGQAYEQYF. CDR3 sequence (DNA): TGTGCCAGCAGTGTCGGACAGGCCTACGAGCAGTACTTC.

This chain uses TRBV13 with TRBJ1-1; D gene unclear. The germline V gene encodes CDR1 PRHDT and CDR2 FYEKMQ (reference sequence). V dropped 5 bases and J dropped 0 bases, with 16 bases sitting between them. This CDR3 region has 16 residues. The CDR3 protein is CASSPPRGPMNTEAFF. CDR3 DNA sequence: TGTGCCAGCAGCCCCCCGCGGGGTCCCATGAACACTGAAGCTTTCTTT.

The chain uses TRBV9 and TRBJ1-2; 9 positions agree with TRBD1. The J segment lost 2 bases and the V segment lost 3 bases, leaving 2 bases of the junction unmatched. From germline, CDR1 is SGDLS and CDR2 YYNGEE. The CDR3 loop spans 14 amino acids. CDR3 coding DNA: TGTGCCAGCAGCGGAGGACAGGGGAACTATGGCTACACCTTC. Amino acid sequence: CASSGGQGNYGYTF.

The gene calls are TRBV28 and TRBJ2-2; no reliable D call. This CDR3 has 17 amino acids. Germline CDR1 reads MDHEN; CDR2 reads SYDVKM. Trimming left V 5 bases short and J 0 bases short, with 16 bases between. CDR3 in amino acids: CASSEEFRVSNTGELFF. CDR3 sequence (DNA): TGTGCCAGCAGTGAGGAATTTCGGGTGTCGAACACCGGGGAGCTGTTTTTT.

A remark on this clone: At one end, the junction sequence differs from germline, possibly due to a read error. The CDR3: CSSSVPGTSGTYEQYF. In DNA form, the CDR3 reads TGTTCCAGCAGCGTCCCCGGGACTAGCGGGACCTACGAGCAGTACTTC. The chain employs TRBV7-9 and TRBJ2-7; 13 bases fit TRBD2. Germline values: CDR1 SEHNR, CDR2 FQNEAQ (reference sequence). The CDR3 length is 16 residues.

V and J are TRBV4-1 and TRBJ1-2; D is unresolved. Germline-derived CDR1 and CDR2 are MGHRA and YSYEKL. This CDR3 is 14 amino acids long. Trimming removed 0 bases at V and 4 bases at J, with 9 bases between. The DNA for the CDR3 is TGCGCCAGCAGCCAAGATCACGGGGTCTATGGCTACACCTTC. It specifies CASSQDHGVYGYTF.

The chain couples TRBV4-1 to TRBJ2-1, with 10 positions matching TRBD2. The V segment lost 2 bases and the J segment 6 bases; nucleotides outside the gene matches: 7. The CDR3 is 16 residues long. The V gene's germline CDR1 is MGHRA and CDR2 YSYEKL. For the CDR3, the DNA is TGCGCCAGCAGCCAAACCGGGACTAGCGCGACCAATGAGCAGTTCTTC. This gives the protein CASSQTGTSATNEQFF.

This clone was observed once. The chain employs TRBV5-4 and TRBJ2-1; TRBD2 matches 14 bases. This CDR3 region has 17 residues. The germline V gene encodes CDR1 SGHNT and CDR2 YYREEE (reference sequence). Trimming at V came to 4 bases and at J to 8 bases, leaving 11 bases not matched to a gene. CDR3 nucleotide sequence: TGTGCCAGCAGCCGGGCCCCGACTAGCGGGGGGGCTCATGAGCAGTTCTTC. Amino acid sequence: CASSRAPTSGGAHEQFF. Supplemented by reference TRBV5-4 and TRBJ2-1, the full variable domain reads ETGVTQSPTHLIKTRGQQVTLRCSSQSGHNTVSWYQQALGQGPQFIFQYYREEENGRGNFPPRFSGLQFPNYSSELNVNALELDDSALYLCASSRAPTSGGAHEQFFGPGTRLTVL.